A single sample gave rise to the 13 T cell receptor beta chains below, sequenced in a study of identical twins (dated by TCRdb to 2016 to 2018). The method was 5' RACE. These reads were obtained on an Illumina HiSeq 2000. In TCRdb, the public reads were trimmed at Q25 with fastp and aligned with MiXCR, with productive beta chains retained. Rows with a matching CDR3 protein are joined into one entry that keeps the most common DNA and genes. For this sample the table gives 600,000 to 850,000 distinct CDR3 sequences, of which about 20% were detected only once. The ten most abundant clones make up around 13% of the sample. The sample was also linked to a second study, of T cells expressing NK-cell markers.

Source material: PBMCs. The origin of the receptors is a woman between 18 and 30 years old in good health.

The genes are TRBV7-9 and TRBJ2-7; weak D call: TRBD1 (6 bases). The ends were cut back, 3 bases at V and 6 bases at J, with 12 bases in the middle. Per the germline V gene, CDR1 is SEHNR and CDR2 is FQNEAQ (reference sequence). The CDR3 covers 13 residues. CDR3 sequence: CASSLVGGVEQYF. In nucleotides, the CDR3 is TGTGCCAGCAGCTTGGTAGGGGGAGTCGAGCAGTACTTC.

This chain links TRBV5-1 with TRBJ1-4; tentatively, D is TRBD1 (6 bases). The germline V and J ends were trimmed by 4 bases and 5 bases, with 12 bases remaining between them. The CDR3 length is 14 residues. The germline CDR1 and CDR2 sequences are SGHRS and YFSETQ. CDR3 coding DNA: TGCGCCAGCAGCCGGGGGGGCTGGAATGAAAAACTGTTTTTT. It specifies CASSRGGWNEKLFF.

The chain couples TRBV9 to TRBJ2-1, with 8 bases aligning to TRBD2. CDR3 length: 16 amino acids. CDR1 is SGDLS and CDR2 is YYNGEE in the germline V gene. V gave up 2 bases and J gave up 6 bases; unmatched junction bases: 10. DNA of the CDR3: TGTGCCAGCAGCGTCGGAGGGCAGCGGGGGTTCAATGAGCAGTTCTTC. Translated: CASSVGGQRGFNEQFF.

This clonotype has only one observation. The V call is TRBV6-1, the J call TRBJ2-3; D is undetermined. This CDR3 region has 13 residues. Trimming shortened V by 7 bases and J by 3 bases, and 11 bases separated the two germline ends. CDR1 is MNHNS, CDR2 SASEGT, per germline. The chain's CDR3 is CASTGRRTDTQYF. CDR3 DNA sequence: TGTGCCAGCACCGGGCGTCGAACAGATACGCAGTATTTT.

This sequence joins TRBV20-1 and TRBJ2-7; D not resolved. CDR3 length equals 15 residues. Germline-derived CDR1 and CDR2 are DFQATT and SNEGSKA (reference sequence). Between the trimmed V and J ends, which lost 5 bases and 0 bases, there was a span of 17 bases. This CDR3 is CSAPSPTKSSYEQYF. CDR3 sequence (DNA): TGCAGTGCTCCTTCCCCCACAAAGAGCTCCTACGAGCAGTACTTC.

This clonotype was observed a few times. The chain uses TRBV12-3 or TRBV12-4 and TRBJ2-7; D not certain. CDR3 size: 12 residues. V was cut by 3 bases and J by 5 bases, with 8 bases left in between. Here the CDR3 DNA reads TGTGCCAGCAGTTTGATAGTCCACGAGCAGTACTTC. Its protein is CASSLIVHEQYF.

The table lists this clonotype with a few counts. The chain has TRBV6-1 and TRBJ1-1, with a weak D call TRBD1 (5 bases). V was cut by 4 bases and J by 6 bases, with 12 bases left in between. Germline lookup yields CDR1 MNHNS and CDR2 SASEGT. The CDR3 totals 13 residues. CDR3 DNA: TGTGCCAGCAGTGGGCAGGGCTCTCCTGAAGCTTTCTTT. Its protein product is CASSGQGSPEAFF.

The rearrangement links TRBV20-1 to TRBJ2-7; D gene uncertain. Trimming removed 0 bases from V and 2 bases from J, with 11 bases in between. Germline lookup yields CDR1 DFQATT and CDR2 SNEGSKA (reference sequence). The CDR3 covers 14 residues. The CDR3 bases are TGCAGTGCTAGAGAGACGATCCCCGCCTACGAGCAGTACTTC. It codes for CSARETIPAYEQYF.

This clonotype was observed many times. The CDR3 DNA is TGTGCCAGCAGTTTAGGGCTGATCAATGAGCAGTTCTTC. This sequence encodes CASSLGLINEQFF. This chain links TRBV12-3 or TRBV12-4 with TRBJ2-1; no clear D gene. Trimming shortened V by 1 base and J by 6 bases, and 7 bases separated the two germline ends. This CDR3 is 13 amino acids long.

This clonotype was counted ten times or more. This chain connects TRBV5-1 to TRBJ2-5; TRBD1 agrees at 7 bases. Germline V gives CDR1 SGHRS, CDR2 YFSETQ. V trimming: 4 bases; J trimming: 5 bases; junction bases outside the gene matches: 5. This CDR3 has 13 amino acids. The CDR3 DNA sequence: TGCGCCAGCAGCATACAGGGGAGTGAGACCCAGTACTTC. Translation: CASSIQGSETQYF.

This clonotype was counted a few times. This chain uses TRBV5-1 with TRBJ2-1; 10 bases line up with TRBD2. The CDR3 has 14 residues. The trim removed 3 bases at V and 6 bases at J, leaving 3 bases unmatched. Germline lookup yields CDR1 SGHRS and CDR2 YFSETQ. The CDR3 DNA reads TGCGCCAGCAGCTGGGGACTAGCGTCCAATGAGCAGTTCTTC. Amino acid sequence: CASSWGLASNEQFF.

This clonotype came up a few times. CDR3 loop: CASSPRRGQSKNIQYF. The CDR3 DNA sequence: TGTGCCAGCAGCCCCCGGAGGGGGCAATCCAAAAACATTCAGTACTTC. The rearrangement links TRBV12-3 or TRBV12-4 to TRBJ2-4, with a tentative D call TRBD1 (7 bases). This CDR3 is built from 16 residues. Trimming removed 6 bases at V and 2 bases at J, with 17 bases between.

In this sample, this clonotype turned up a few times. V is TRBV7-2 and J is TRBJ2-5; 9 bases fit TRBD2. V gave up 5 bases and J gave up 4 bases; unmatched junction bases: 11. Germline lookup yields CDR1 SGHTA and CDR2 FQGNSA. This CDR3 region has 16 residues. CDR3 sequence reads: CASSRSLLAGSETQYF. In DNA form, the CDR3 reads TGTGCCAGCAGCCGATCGCTCCTAGCGGGATCAGAGACCCAGTACTTC.